Presented here are 26 T cell receptor beta chains from one specimen sequenced in a study of OX40 agonist ivuxolimab in advanced cancers. Method: immunoSEQ multiplex PCR; TCRdb's copy keeps in-frame clones and lacks some. The sample gives under 75,000 clones, around 85% of which show up once; roughly 0.75% is in the top ten. The material was CD4+ or CD8+ T cells sorted from blood, obtained in a trial of the OX40 agonist ivuxolimab. The receptor set was obtained from an adult with an advanced solid tumor such as melanoma, head and neck, liver or kidney cancer.

The chain joins TRBV7-8 to TRBJ2-7; the match to TRBD1 covers 9 bases. Germline V gene lookup returns CDR1 SGHVS and CDR2 FQNEAQ. This CDR3 comprises 15 residues. Trimming took 4 bases from V and 3 from J; bases not matched to a gene: 7. This chain's CDR3 is CASSSRGTGFYEQYF. In DNA, the CDR3 is TGTGCCAGCAGCTCTCGGGGGACAGGGTTCTACGAGCAGTACTTC.

In this sample, this clone turned up a few times. The V gene is TRBV6-5, the J gene TRBJ2-7; a weak D match, TRBD2 (6 bases). The CDR3 length is 14 residues. Germline values: CDR1 MNHEY, CDR2 SVGAGI. With 2 bases removed from V and 1 base from J, the gap between germline ends came to 9 bases. Here the CDR3 reads CASSYRTKSYEQYF. CDR3 DNA sequence: TGTGCCAGCAGTTACCGGACTAAGTCCTACGAGCAGTACTTC.

The chain is built from TRBV5-5 and TRBJ1-5; D may be TRBD1 (6 bases). Germline V lookup: CDR1 SGHKS, CDR2 YYEKEE (reference sequence). This CDR3 comprises 15 residues. Trimming stripped 4 bases from V and 0 bases from J, with 11 bases between. The CDR3 DNA reads as TGTGCCAGCAGCCACGGACAGAATAGCAATCAGCCCCAGCATTTT. It translates to CASSHGQNSNQPQHF.

The chain is built from TRBV18 and TRBJ1-3, with D possibly TRBD1 on 6 matching bases. This CDR3 spans 17 amino acids. V was shortened by 3 bases and J by 1 base, with 16 bases between the two germline ends. Germline V lookup: CDR1 KGHSH, CDR2 LQKENI. The chain's CDR3 is CASSPQQGKRSGNTIYF. The CDR3 DNA sequence: TGTGCCAGCTCACCCCAACAGGGAAAGAGGTCTGGAAACACCATATATTTT.

The chain uses TRBV30 and TRBJ1-2; D remains unclear. Trimming removed 3 bases at V and 0 bases at J, with 11 bases between. The germline gives CDR1 GTSNPN, CDR2 SVGIG (reference sequence). The CDR3 is made up of 14 amino acids. CDR3 loop: CAWSLQVANYGYTF. CDR3 DNA: TGTGCCTGGAGCCTCCAGGTAGCTAACTATGGCTACACCTTC.

This clone was seen once. The rearrangement links TRBV7-9 to TRBJ2-3; D is perhaps TRBD1 (5 bases). Deletions cut 0 bases from V and 0 bases from J, with 7 bases between. The CDR3 is 15 residues long. Per the germline V gene, CDR1 is SEHNR and CDR2 is FQNEAQ (reference sequence). The CDR3: CASSLAGRSTDTQYF. CDR3 bases: TGTGCCAGCAGCTTAGCGGGGCGGAGCACAGATACGCAGTATTTT.

The chain has TRBV4-3 and TRBJ2-7, with 11 positions matching TRBD2. CDR1 is LGHNA, CDR2 YSLEER, per germline. J gave up 2 bases and V 4 bases, and 4 bases lay outside the gene matches. CDR3 length: 15 residues. The CDR3 loop is CASSRGTSGTYEQYF. CDR3 nucleotides: TGCGCCAGCAGCCGCGGGACTAGCGGAACCTACGAGCAGTACTTC.

The rearrangement joins TRBV6-5 to TRBJ1-6; 8 positions agree with TRBD1. V trimming: 2 bases; J trimming: 9 bases; junction bases outside the gene matches: 6. Germline V gives CDR1 MNHEY, CDR2 SVGAGI. The CDR3 is made up of 15 amino acids. In DNA, the CDR3 is TGTGCCAGCAGTTACGCAGGACAGGGAGGTTCACCCCTCCACTTT. Its translation: CASSYAGQGGSPLHF.

This chain connects TRBV5-4 to TRBJ2-3; the D gene is possibly TRBD2 (5 bases). Trimming removed 3 bases at V and 1 base at J, with 15 bases between. Germline V gene sequence: CDR1 SGHNT, CDR2 YYREEE (reference sequence). CDR3 length: 16 amino acids. CDR3 in DNA: TGTGCCAGCAGCTCCCGGAGGCGTGGTGGCACAGATACGCAGTATTTT. It encodes CASSSRRRGGTDTQYF.

The rearrangement joins TRBV11-3 to TRBJ2-3; the match to TRBD2 covers 7 bases. In germline, CDR1 is SGHNT, CDR2 YENEEA. The CDR3 is made up of 15 amino acids. V trimming: 3 bases; J trimming: 0 bases; junction bases outside the gene matches: 3. CDR3 in DNA: TGTGCCAGCAGCTTGGGGGGGACTAGCACAGATACGCAGTATTTT. Residues: CASSLGGTSTDTQYF.

This clone is a singleton in its sample. The J gene is TRBJ1-2, the V gene TRBV27, with D perhaps TRBD1 (5 bases). Trimming stripped 5 bases from V and 1 base from J, with 11 bases between. The length of the CDR3 is 14 residues. Per the germline V gene, CDR1 is MNHEY and CDR2 is SMNVEV (reference sequence). The CDR3 loop is CASSPLGGNYGYTF. The CDR3 bases are TGTGCCAGCAGTCCGTTGGGGGGTAACTATGGCTACACCTTC.

This chain links TRBV7-2 with TRBJ1-2; 7 nucleotides line up with TRBD1. Germline V gene data show CDR1 as SGHTA and CDR2 as FQGNSA. J lost 6 bases, V lost 5 bases, and 12 bases had no gene match. The CDR3 is made up of 15 amino acids. The CDR3 reads CASSRERQGEDGYTF. In DNA, the CDR3 is TGTGCCAGCAGCCGGGAACGACAGGGAGAGGATGGCTACACCTTC.

The chain links TRBV29-1 to TRBJ1-1; 7 bases agree with TRBD1. CDR3 length equals 14 residues. The V and J ends lost 7 bases and 5 bases, in that order; junction bases with no gene match: 13. Germline V lookup: CDR1 SQVTM, CDR2 ANQGSEA. For the CDR3, the DNA is TGCAGCGCCGATATCAGGGGGGGTAAAACTGAAGCTTTCTTT. Translating it yields CSADIRGGKTEAFF.

The J gene is TRBJ2-5, the V gene TRBV30; 10 bases fit TRBD1. Germline trimming cut 3 bases from V and 5 bases from J; bases unmatched to any gene: 9. Germline lookup yields CDR1 GTSNPN and CDR2 SVGIG (reference sequence). The CDR3 loop spans 15 amino acids. CDR3 in amino acids: CAWSRTLGQGETQYF. CDR3 in DNA: TGTGCCTGGAGCCGGACTTTGGGACAGGGGGAGACCCAGTACTTC.

The J gene is TRBJ2-1, the V gene TRBV7-8, with D unclear. The CDR3 spans 13 residues. Trimming took off 3 bases at V and 12 bases at J, with 15 bases between the two ends. Germline CDR1 is SGHVS and CDR2 is FQNEAQ. DNA for the CDR3: TGTGCCAGCAGCTTCGACTTTAATCGTGGGCAGTTCTTC. This gives the protein CASSFDFNRGQFF.

The chain links TRBV29-1 to TRBJ1-2; TRBD1 matches 10 bases. Germline V lookup: CDR1 SQVTM, CDR2 ANQGSEA. The length of the CDR3 is 15 residues. V dropped 6 bases and J dropped 4; count of bases not matched to a gene: 11. For the CDR3, the DNA is TGCAGCGTAGTTCGGGACAGGGGTGTCGGCTATGGCTACACCTTC. It is translated as CSVVRDRGVGYGYTF.

The chain couples TRBV6-5 to TRBJ2-7, with 7 nucleotides matching TRBD1. CDR3 length: 15 amino acids. Germline values: CDR1 MNHEY, CDR2 SVGAGI. Trimming removed 2 bases from V and 1 base from J; junction bases left unmatched: 5. Here the CDR3 reads CASSYTRDRSYEQYF. The DNA of the CDR3 is TGTGCCAGCAGTTACACTCGGGACAGATCCTACGAGCAGTACTTC.

J is TRBJ2-5 and V is TRBV28; 11 nucleotides align to TRBD1. The CDR3 has 16 residues. Germline V gene sequence: CDR1 MDHEN, CDR2 SYDVKM. Trimming cost V 2 bases and J 2 bases; bases outside gene matches: 4. The CDR3, as DNA: TGTGCCAGCAGTTTAAGCGGGACAGGGGGACAAGAGACCCAGTACTTC. As protein: CASSLSGTGGQETQYF.

The CDR3 DNA follows: TGTGCCAGCACCCCCGGGAATAGGGGCCCCTCTGGGGCCAACGTCCTGACTTTC. Translating it yields CASTPGNRGPSGANVLTF. The chain couples TRBV7-9 to TRBJ2-6; D could derive from TRBD1 or TRBD2 (5 bases each). The germline V gene has CDR1 SEHNR and CDR2 FQNEAQ (reference sequence). Trimming stripped 7 bases from V and 0 bases from J, with 19 bases between. The CDR3 length is 18 residues.

The genes are TRBV7-2 and TRBJ2-5; TRBD2 agrees at 13 bases. The junction had 2 bases not matched to a gene; V was cut back by 5 bases and J by 5 bases. Germline assignment: CDR1 SGHTA and CDR2 FQGNSA. The CDR3 spans 14 residues. CDR3 coding DNA: TGTGCCAGCAGCCTGGGACTAGCGGGGGAGACCCAGTACTTC. Residues: CASSLGLAGETQYF.

In regard to this clone: Other DNA sequences in the same sample also yield this CDR3. This rearrangement joins TRBV9 to TRBJ2-3; D is unresolved. There are 12 residues in the CDR3. In germline, CDR1 is SGDLS, CDR2 YYNGEE. Between the trimmed V and J ends, which lost 3 bases and 0 bases, there was a span of 2 bases. CDR3 sequence (DNA): TGTGCCAGCAGCGCTAGCACAGATACGCAGTATTTT. Protein: CASSASTDTQYF.

The gene calls are TRBV5-5 and TRBJ1-6; D unresolved. The V gene's germline CDR1 is SGHKS and CDR2 YYEKEE (reference sequence). Trimming cost V 2 bases and J 4 bases, with 1 base left between them. The CDR3 covers 12 residues. This chain's CDR3 is CASSLYNSPLHF. DNA of the CDR3: TGTGCCAGCAGCTTATATAATTCACCCCTCCACTTT.

Here the CDR3 DNA reads TGCGCCAGCAGCCAAGGGTCAGGGTACAATGAGCAGTTCTTC. Translation gives CASSQGSGYNEQFF. The rearrangement links TRBV4-1 to TRBJ2-1; D possibly corresponds to TRBD1 (5 bases). Germline V lookup: CDR1 MGHRA, CDR2 YSYEKL. There are 14 residues in the CDR3. Trimming removed 1 base at V and 4 bases at J, with 8 bases between.

This clone was recorded once. The chain employs TRBV2 and TRBJ1-1; D is perhaps TRBD1 (5 bases). V was clipped by 4 bases and J by 1 base, with 13 bases between them. CDR1 and CDR2 (germline): SNHLY, FYNNEI. The CDR3 spans 15 residues. This chain's CDR3 is CASSGPIGANTEAFF. In nucleotides, the CDR3 is TGTGCCAGCAGTGGGCCCATCGGGGCGAACACTGAAGCTTTCTTT.

V gene TRBV9 combines with J gene TRBJ1-2, with D unclear. Per the germline V gene, CDR1 is SGDLS and CDR2 is YYNGEE. V lost 0 bases to trimming and J lost 4 bases, with 10 bases between them. This CDR3 is 14 amino acids long. Here the CDR3 DNA reads TGTGCCAGCAGCGTAGAATCCTGGGGCTATGGCTACACCTTC. This gives the protein CASSVESWGYGYTF.

V is TRBV23-1 and J is TRBJ2-6, with D unclear. TRBV23-1 is treated as an ORF (open reading frame) with a function not yet certain. The CDR3 totals 18 residues. Trimming removed 4 bases at V and 4 bases at J, with 20 bases between. In nucleotides, the CDR3 is TGCGCCAGCAGTCTATATGACTCCGCTTTCTCAGGGGCCAACGTCCTGACTTTC. This translates into CASSLYDSAFSGANVLTF.